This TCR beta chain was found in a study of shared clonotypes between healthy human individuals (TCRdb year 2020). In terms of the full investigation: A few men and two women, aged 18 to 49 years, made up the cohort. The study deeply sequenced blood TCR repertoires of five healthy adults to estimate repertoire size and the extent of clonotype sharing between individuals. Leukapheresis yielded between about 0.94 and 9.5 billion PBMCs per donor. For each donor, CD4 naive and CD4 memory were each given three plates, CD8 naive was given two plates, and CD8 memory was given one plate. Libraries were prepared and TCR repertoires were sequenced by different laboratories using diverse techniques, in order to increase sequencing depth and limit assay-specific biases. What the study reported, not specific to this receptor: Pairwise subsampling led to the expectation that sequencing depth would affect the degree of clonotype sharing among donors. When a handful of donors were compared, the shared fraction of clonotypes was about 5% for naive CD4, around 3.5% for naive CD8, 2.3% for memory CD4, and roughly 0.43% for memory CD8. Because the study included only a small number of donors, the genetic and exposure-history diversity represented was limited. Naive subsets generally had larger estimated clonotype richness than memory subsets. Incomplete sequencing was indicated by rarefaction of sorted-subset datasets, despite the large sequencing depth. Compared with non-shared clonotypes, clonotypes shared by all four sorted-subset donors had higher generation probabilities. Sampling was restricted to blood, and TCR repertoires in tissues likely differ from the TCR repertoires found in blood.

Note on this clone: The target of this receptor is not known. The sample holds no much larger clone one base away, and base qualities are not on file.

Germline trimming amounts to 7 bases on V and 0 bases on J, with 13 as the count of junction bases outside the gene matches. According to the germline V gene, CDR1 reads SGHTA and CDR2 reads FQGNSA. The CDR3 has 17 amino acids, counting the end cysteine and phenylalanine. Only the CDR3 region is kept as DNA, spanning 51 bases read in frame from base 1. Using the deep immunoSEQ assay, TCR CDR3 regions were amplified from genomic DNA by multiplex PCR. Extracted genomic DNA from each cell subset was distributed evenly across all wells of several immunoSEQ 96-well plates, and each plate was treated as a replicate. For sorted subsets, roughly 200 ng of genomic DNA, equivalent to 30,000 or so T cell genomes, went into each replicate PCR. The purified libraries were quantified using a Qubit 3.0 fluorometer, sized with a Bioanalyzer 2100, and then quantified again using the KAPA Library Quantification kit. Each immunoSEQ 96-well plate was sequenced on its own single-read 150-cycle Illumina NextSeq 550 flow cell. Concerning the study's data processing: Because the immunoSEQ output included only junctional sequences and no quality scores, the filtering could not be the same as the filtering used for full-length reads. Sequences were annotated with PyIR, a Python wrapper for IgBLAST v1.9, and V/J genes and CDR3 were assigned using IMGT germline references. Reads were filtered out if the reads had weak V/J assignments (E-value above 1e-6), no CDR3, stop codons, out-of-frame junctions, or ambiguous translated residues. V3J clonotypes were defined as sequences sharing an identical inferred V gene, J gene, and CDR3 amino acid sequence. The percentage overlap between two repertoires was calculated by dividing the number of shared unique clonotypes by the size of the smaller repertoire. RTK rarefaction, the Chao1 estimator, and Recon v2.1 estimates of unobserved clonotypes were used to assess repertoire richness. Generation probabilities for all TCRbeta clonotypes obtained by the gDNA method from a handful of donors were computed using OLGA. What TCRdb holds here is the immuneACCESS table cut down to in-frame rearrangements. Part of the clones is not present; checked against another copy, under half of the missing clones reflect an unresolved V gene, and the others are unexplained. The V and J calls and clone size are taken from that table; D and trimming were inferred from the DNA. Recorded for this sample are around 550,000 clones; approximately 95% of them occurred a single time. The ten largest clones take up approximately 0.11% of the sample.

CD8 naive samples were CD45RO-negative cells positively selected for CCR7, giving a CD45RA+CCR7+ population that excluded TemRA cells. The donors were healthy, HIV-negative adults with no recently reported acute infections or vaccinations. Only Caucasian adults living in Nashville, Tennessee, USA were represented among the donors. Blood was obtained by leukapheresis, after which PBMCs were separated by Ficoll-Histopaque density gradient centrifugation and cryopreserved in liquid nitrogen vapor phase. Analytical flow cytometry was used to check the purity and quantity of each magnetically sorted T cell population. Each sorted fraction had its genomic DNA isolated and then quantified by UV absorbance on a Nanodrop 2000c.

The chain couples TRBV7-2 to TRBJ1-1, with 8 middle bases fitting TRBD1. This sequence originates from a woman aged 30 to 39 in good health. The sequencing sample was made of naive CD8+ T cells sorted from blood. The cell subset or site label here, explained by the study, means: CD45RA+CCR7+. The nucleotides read TGTGCCAGCACTGAAGGACAGGGCTATCCCTTGAACACTGAAGCTTTCTTT. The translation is CASTEGQGYPLNTEAFF.